This T cell receptor (beta chain) was identified during a study of OX40 agonist ivuxolimab in advanced cancers. In the study overall: Ivuxolimab was a fully human IgG2 agonistic monoclonal antibody targeting the costimulatory receptor OX40 (CD134). Intravenous ivuxolimab was administered to patients every 2 weeks at six dose levels: 0.01, 0.1, 0.3, 1.5, 3 and 10 mg/kg. Of the roughly 54 patients in dose escalation, about 20 had hepatocellular carcinoma, about 15 had melanoma, 9 had renal cell carcinoma and 9 had head and neck cancer. The dose-escalation cohort was 82.7% male with a mean age of around 64 years, ranging from roughly 20 to 80. Patients were allowed to have had prior anti-PD-1, anti-PD-L1 or anti-CTLA-4 therapy, and 40% to 45% of the dose-escalation patients had been treated with checkpoint inhibitors. Three dose-escalation patients achieved partial responses, one with hepatocellular carcinoma and two with cutaneous melanoma. The purpose of peripheral TCRbeta sequencing was to test whether ivuxolimab changed TCR sequence diversity and led to clonal T-cell expansion. The paper reports the monotherapy dose-escalation portion (N = 52 patients) of the phase I ivuxolimab trial.

Concerning this clone itself: Its antigen has not been determined. Per-nucleotide qualities are absent, and no much larger clonotype sits a single base away.

Study-level results and caveats: At doses from 0.1 to 3.0 mg/kg, clonal expansion was seen in both CD4+ and CD8+ blood T cells between baseline and week 6. In partial responders in the 0.1-3.0 mg/kg groups, normalized peripheral clonal expansion was found to be among the lowest, especially among CD8+ T cells. On average, CD8+ T cells showed more expanded clones than CD4+ T cells after ivuxolimab. Which antigens the clonally expanded peripheral T cells were specific for was not determined. Low levels of normalized T-cell clonal expansion were also seen in some nonresponding patients.

The trial excluded patients who had a history of autoimmune disease or who were on systemic immunosuppression. In every dose cohort, peripheral blood was drawn for TCR sequencing at baseline, cycle 4 day 1, and cycle 7 day 1. Samples came from an open-label, multicenter, first-in-human phase I dose-escalation trial of ivuxolimab. The trial enrolled adults with locally advanced or metastatic head and neck squamous cell, hepatocellular, melanoma or renal cell carcinoma. Before TCR sequencing, CD4+ and CD8+ T cells were separately sorted from peripheral blood. The CDR3 measures 13 amino acids from cysteine to phenylalanine. The sequence is cut down to CDR3 DNA, 39 bases in frame from base 1. V is cut back by 6 bases and J by 6 bases, with 5 bases in the junction unmatched. CDR1 and CDR2, per the germline V gene, are MNHEY and SVGAGI. Genomic DNA was isolated from the sorted cells so that the TCRbeta CDR3 region could be sequenced. The immunoSEQ Assay was used for sequencing of TCRbeta CDR3 regions. This is the immuneACCESS table as TCRdb keeps it, with only in-frame sequences that have V and J called. A part of the clones is gone; compared with another copy, unresolved V genes explain less than half, and the rest is unexplained. Counted in this sample were approximately 18,000 clones; about 73% of them appeared once. The top ten hold roughly a third of the sample.

Recombination linked TRBV6-5 to TRBJ2-1, with 7 bases in between that match TRBD1. The TCR comes from an adult with an advanced solid tumor such as melanoma, head and neck, liver or kidney cancer. The source material was CD4+ or CD8+ T cells sorted from blood, sampled in a trial of the OX40 agonist ivuxolimab. The DNA sequence reads TGTGCCAGCAGACCACAGGGGCCCAATGAGCAGTTCTTC. It translates to CASRPQGPNEQFF.